Presented here are 11 T cell receptor beta chains from one specimen sequenced in a study of CD8 T cells in Susac syndrome. After extraction with the RNeasy kit, roughly 0.45 to 1 ug of the RNA was reverse transcribed using random hexamers. One entry per CDR3 protein results from TCRdb running MiXCR on the immunoSEQ multiplex PCR reads. The sample lists 130,000 or so distinct CDR3 sequences, over 80% occurring once. Sequenced sample: CD8+ T cells from PBMCs. The origin of the receptors is a human donor with multiple sclerosis.

CDR3 region: CASSQDPDEFDYGYTF. As DNA, the CDR3 is TGCGCCAGCAGCCAAGATCCTGACGAATTTGACTATGGCTACACCTTC. J is TRBJ1-2 and V is TRBV4-1; D is undetermined. Trimming removed 0 bases at V and 3 bases at J, with 14 bases between. Germline values: CDR1 MGHRA, CDR2 YSYEKL. The CDR3 consists of 16 residues.

For this clonotype: A read error may produce the germline difference seen at one junction end. The V call is TRBV13, the J call TRBJ1-1; 7 positions match TRBD1. This CDR3 region has 12 residues. Germline V gene data show CDR1 as PRHDT and CDR2 as FYEKMQ (reference sequence). CDR3 sequence: CASRFGQAEAFF. Written as DNA, the CDR3 is TGTGCCAGCCGCTTTGGACAGGCTGAAGCTTTCTTT.

A single count supports this clonotype. The chain links TRBV29-1 to TRBJ2-1, with no clear D. The V end was cut by 4 bases, the J end by 7 bases, with 5 bases between. Germline V CDR1 and CDR2: SQVTM, ANQGSEA. The CDR3 contains 10 residues. Here the CDR3 DNA reads TGCAGCGTTGGCGGAAATGAGCAGTTCTTC. Translation: CSVGGNEQFF.

Only a few counts were recorded for this clonotype. The CDR3 spells CASSFGYEQYF. The CDR3 DNA reads TGTGCCAGCAGCTTCGGGTACGAGCAGTACTTC. The rearrangement links TRBV28 to TRBJ2-7; D not certain. The CDR3 extends over 11 amino acids. The germline CDR1 and CDR2 sequences are MDHEN and SYDVKM. V lost 6 bases to trimming and J lost 4 bases, with 7 bases between them.

The V call is TRBV10-3, the J call TRBJ2-4; D is uncertain. CDR3 size: 15 residues. The V end lost 0 bases, the J end lost 1 base, and 7 bases lay between the germline ends. Germline V CDR1 and CDR2: ENHRY, SYGVKD. CDR3 amino acids: CAISESGDAKNIQYF. The CDR3 nucleotides are TGTGCCATCAGTGAGTCGGGCGACGCCAAAAACATTCAGTACTTC.

This chain uses TRBV4-1 with TRBJ2-7; the match to TRBD1 covers 10 bases. The J segment lost 2 bases and the V segment lost 0 bases, leaving 7 bases of the junction unmatched. Germline V gives CDR1 MGHRA, CDR2 YSYEKL. The CDR3 is 17 residues long. The CDR3 DNA sequence: TGCGCCAGCAGCCAAGATTCGTTGGGACAGGGGACCTACGAGCAGTACTTC. Its translation: CASSQDSLGQGTYEQYF.

The rearrangement uses TRBV27 and TRBJ1-1; D might be TRBD1 (5 bases). There are 14 residues in the CDR3. Trimming took 2 bases from V and 1 from J, leaving 8 bases between them. In germline, CDR1 is MNHEY, CDR2 SMNVEV (reference sequence). CDR3 DNA sequence: TGTGCCAGCAGTTTAAATGGGGGGAACACTGAAGCTTTCTTT. It codes for CASSLNGGNTEAFF.

The DNA of the CDR3 is TGTGCCAGCAGTTCACCCGGAGGGACAGGGGGGTACGAGCAGTACTTC. This gives the protein CASSSPGGTGGYEQYF. This rearrangement joins TRBV27 to TRBJ2-7, with 11 bases aligning to TRBD1. The germline V gene encodes CDR1 MNHEY and CDR2 SMNVEV (reference sequence). The trim removed 4 bases at V and 4 bases at J, leaving 9 bases unmatched. This CDR3 has 16 amino acids.

The chain links TRBV6-6 to TRBJ2-5, with TRBD1 matching 9 bases. V lost 2 bases and J lost 5; bases outside the gene matches: 9. The V gene's germline CDR1 is MNHNY and CDR2 SVGAGI (reference sequence). This CDR3 is built from 16 residues. CDR3 bases: TGTGCCAGCAGTTACAAGGTCGGGACAGGGCCGGAGACCCAGTACTTC. It specifies CASSYKVGTGPETQYF.

J is TRBJ2-1 and V is TRBV5-6; D is undetermined. Germline V gene data show CDR1 as SGHDT and CDR2 as YYEEEE. The CDR3 spans 14 residues. V gave up 0 bases and J gave up 9 bases, with 13 bases separating them. The CDR3 sequence is CASSLAWQASEQFF. Written as DNA, the CDR3 is TGTGCCAGCAGCTTGGCCTGGCAGGCCAGTGAGCAGTTCTTC.

The genes are TRBV7-9 and TRBJ1-5; D possibly corresponds to TRBD1 (5 bases). CDR1 SEHNR and CDR2 FQNEAQ come from the germline V gene (reference sequence). The CDR3 runs 15 residues. Trimming removed 5 bases at V and 5 bases at J, with 16 bases between. The CDR3 nucleotides are TGTGCCAGCAGCCAGACGGGGGGAAACCATCAGCCCCAGCATTTT. Translated: CASSQTGGNHQPQHF.